This entry features one T cell receptor beta chain sequence. This entry is derived from a study of blood T cell repertoires in COVID-19. In the study overall: There were acute and convalescent COVID-19 samples, and they came from the United States, Italy and Spain. Sources were T cells, B-cell-depleted T cells, or PBMCs; the material itself was cDNA or gDNA.

Source study methods: Amplifying reference gene primers gave estimates of nucleated cell counts. The method was immunoSEQ multiplex PCR; TCRdb's version includes in-frame clones alone and lacks a portion of them. From that table come the V and J calls and clone size; the DNA was used to work out D and trimming. This sample carries roughly 190,000 clones, about 81% of them seen once, and the ten largest clones take approximately 15%. The CDR3 runs 16 residues. Looked up from germline, CDR1 is SGHAT and CDR2 is FQNNGV. Trimming took off 0 bases at V and 6 bases at J, with 14 bases between the two ends.

The chain carries TRBV11-2 and TRBJ1-4; the D gene is possibly TRBD1 (5 bases). The sequence was obtained from a man aged 25 to 40 with active or convalescent COVID-19. Sequencing used peripheral blood. CDR3 in DNA: TGTGCCAGCAGCTTAGAGGGATGGGGCTGGGATGAAAAACTGTTTTTT. Its protein product is CASSLEGWGWDEKLFF.